This T cell receptor beta chain was retrieved from a study of shared clonotypes between healthy human individuals. Each of the donors was a healthy adult who was HIV-negative and had not had a recent acute infection or vaccination. This CDR3 is built from 15 residues. Trimming stripped 4 bases from V and 0 bases from J, with 13 bases between. Looked up from germline, CDR1 is MNHEY and CDR2 is SMNVEV (reference sequence). TCRdb's table, derived via immunoSEQ multiplex PCR, lists solely in-frame clones and lacks some. The top ten clones hold around 0.13% of a sample with a few million clones, under 97% of them seen once.

The V call is TRBV27, the J call TRBJ2-7, with a tentative D call TRBD1 (5 bases). The sequencing sample was made of naive CD4+ T cells sorted from blood. The subset was: CD45RA+ positively selected. The source of this sequence is a man aged 18 to 30 in good health. The CDR3 is CASSSTDSSSYEQYF. CDR3 nucleotides: TGTGCCAGCAGTTCGACCGACAGCAGCTCCTACGAGCAGTACTTC.